The 27 T cell receptor beta chains in this list originate from one sample, sequenced in a study of T cell repertoires in aging, cancer and after chemotherapy. Rearranged V-D-J TRB sequences were amplified with a mixed TRB-A/B primer pool. One entry per CDR3 protein, called by TCRdb with MiXCR from the multiplex PCR reads. Of around 2,700 distinct CDR3 sequences listed, 52% were seen once; the top ten hold approximately 35%. Peripheral blood genomic DNA, not sorted cells or RNA, was the template. The sequenced sample was blood. Receptors originate from a human donor with a blood cancer. The donor label of this sample is uncertain.

This chain links TRBV5-6 with TRBJ1-4; 9 positions agree with TRBD1. Germline-derived CDR1 and CDR2 are SGHDT and YYEEEE. J gave up 8 bases and V 4 bases, and 12 bases lay outside the gene matches. The CDR3 runs 16 residues. The CDR3 nucleotides read TGTGCCAGCAGCCCGGGACAGGGAAAGTATCACGAAAAACTGTTTTTT. It encodes CASSPGQGKYHEKLFF.

This chain links TRBV7-2 with TRBJ1-6, with D possibly being TRBD1 (5 bases). CDR3 size: 17 residues. V lost 1 base and J 6 bases, leaving 16 bases between the germline ends. Germline loops: CDR1 SGHTA, CDR2 FQGNSA. CDR3 coding DNA: TGTGCCAGCAGCTTAGGACTAGGGACTCCCGGTAATTCACCCCTCCACTTT. It is translated as CASSLGLGTPGNSPLHF.

This clonotype was counted a few times. This chain connects TRBV19 to TRBJ1-5; D is uncertain. The CDR3 loop spans 15 amino acids. Germline-derived CDR1 and CDR2 are LNHDA and SQIVND (reference sequence). V lost 5 bases and J 3 bases, leaving 14 bases between the germline ends. This chain's CDR3 is CASSPQAGSNQPQHF. CDR3 DNA sequence: TGTGCCAGTAGTCCCCAGGCAGGCTCCAATCAGCCCCAGCATTTT.

The genes are TRBV7-2 and TRBJ1-4; D gene uncertain. V was pared by 1 base and J by 6 bases, with 6 bases between. The CDR3 covers 13 residues. Germline V lookup: CDR1 SGHTA, CDR2 FQGNSA. The CDR3, as DNA: TGTGCCAGCAGCTTAGGGTTCGATGAAAAACTGTTTTTT. This sequence encodes CASSLGFDEKLFF.

Only one count was recorded for this clonotype. The chain joins TRBV5-5 to TRBJ2-1; 7 bases are a match to TRBD1. V gave up 4 bases and J gave up 6 bases; unmatched junction bases: 10. Germline V gene lookup returns CDR1 SGHKS and CDR2 YYEKEE (reference sequence). The CDR3 has 15 amino acids. CDR3 loop: CASSVTGSGGNEQFF. The CDR3 region has the DNA TGTGCCAGCAGCGTGACAGGGAGTGGGGGCAATGAGCAGTTCTTC.

This clonotype was seen a single time. The J gene is TRBJ1-5, the V gene TRBV12-3 or TRBV12-4; tentative D call: TRBD1 (5 bases). The V gene lost 5 bases and the J gene lost 2 bases, with 16 bases spanning the gap. This CDR3 has 16 amino acids. DNA for the CDR3: TGTGCCAGCAGTGGCTTGGAGGGGCTCCGCAATCAGCCCCAGCATTTT. Residues: CASSGLEGLRNQPQHF.

In its sample, this clonotype ranks as medium-sized (0.01 to 0.1%). This chain connects TRBV24-1 to TRBJ2-7; no reliable D call. CDR3 length: 9 amino acids. V was cut by 8 bases and J by 8 bases, with 6 bases left in between. The germline gives CDR1 KGHDR, CDR2 SFDVKD. DNA for the CDR3: TGTGCCACCATCAGGAAGCAGTACTTC. Protein: CATIRKQYF.

Sample share makes this clonotype large. J is TRBJ2-1 and V is TRBV6-6; 8 nucleotides match TRBD2. Germline assignment: CDR1 MNHNY and CDR2 SVGAGI (reference sequence). The CDR3 is 16 residues long. V shed 6 bases, J shed 4 bases, and the junction held 11 bases outside the gene matches. This chain's CDR3 is CASSPGAGATYNEQFF. The DNA of the CDR3 is TGTGCCAGCAGCCCCGGAGCGGGGGCCACATACAATGAGCAGTTCTTC.

The chain joins TRBV18 to TRBJ1-1; no reliable D call. V was pared by 3 bases and J by 1 base, with 12 bases between. The CDR3 extends over 15 amino acids. The germline gives CDR1 KGHSH, CDR2 LQKENI. CDR3 sequence reads: CASSPVMTRNTEAFF. For the CDR3, the DNA is TGTGCCAGCTCACCCGTAATGACCAGGAACACTGAAGCTTTCTTT.

This clonotype has more than one count but fewer than ten. This sequence joins TRBV10-3 and TRBJ2-7; TRBD2 matches at 9 bases. V was clipped by 2 bases and J by 1 base; unmatched bases: 3. Germline values: CDR1 ENHRY, CDR2 SYGVKD. This CDR3 is built from 15 residues. CDR3: CAISEGGRESYEQYF. Written as DNA, the CDR3 is TGTGCCATCAGTGAGGGCGGGAGGGAGTCCTACGAGCAGTACTTC.

This clonotype was seen a few times. The J gene is TRBJ2-1, the V gene TRBV15, with TRBD1 matching over 7 bases. Germline V lookup: CDR1 LNHNV, CDR2 YYDKDF (reference sequence). The CDR3 is 16 residues long. The junction had 8 bases not matched to a gene; V was cut back by 3 bases and J by 3 bases. The CDR3 loop reads CATSSYETGIYNEQFF. DNA of the CDR3: TGTGCCACCAGCAGCTACGAGACAGGGATCTACAATGAGCAGTTCTTC.

The V and J genes are TRBV10-3 and TRBJ2-3; no reliable D call. Trimming cost V 5 bases and J 0 bases, with 12 bases left between them. The CDR3 has 15 residues. Germline-derived CDR1 and CDR2 are ENHRY and SYGVKD. The CDR3 sequence: CAISSRATSTDTQYF. The DNA of the CDR3 is TGTGCCATCAGTAGTAGAGCCACTAGCACAGATACGCAGTATTTT.

This chain connects TRBV7-3 to TRBJ2-7; D gene uncertain. CDR3 length: 11 residues. CDR1 and CDR2 from the germline V gene are SGHTA and FQGTGA. V lost 5 bases to trimming and J lost 4 bases, with 6 bases between them. The CDR3 loop reads CASSRWYEQYF. As DNA, the CDR3 is TGTGCCAGCAGCAGATGGTACGAGCAGTACTTC.

In DNA, the CDR3 is TGTGCCAGCAGCGACACAGGGGGCTATGGCTACACCTTC. This sequence encodes CASSDTGGYGYTF. This chain uses TRBV5-4 with TRBJ1-2, with 8 bases that match TRBD1. The junction had 3 bases not matched to a gene; V was cut back by 4 bases and J by 4 bases. The CDR3 is made up of 13 amino acids. Germline V gene lookup returns CDR1 SGHNT and CDR2 YYREEE (reference sequence).

CDR3 nucleotides: TGTGCCAGCAGGGCACGACTAGCGGGGGGCAATTCGAACACCGGGGAGCTGTTTTTT. Encoded protein: CASRARLAGGNSNTGELFF. The chain links TRBV12-3 or TRBV12-4 to TRBJ2-2, with 13 nucleotides matching TRBD2. This CDR3 spans 19 amino acids. V lost 6 bases and J lost 0; bases outside the gene matches: 10.

The chain couples TRBV24-1 to TRBJ2-1; 14 bases agree with TRBD2. CDR1 KGHDR and CDR2 SFDVKD come from the germline V gene. CDR3 size: 15 residues. Unmatched junction bases numbered 5, after V lost 7 bases and J lost 7 bases. CDR3 coding DNA: TGTGCCACCAGGGGGACTAGCGGGAGAGATAATGAGCAGTTCTTC. Its protein product is CATRGTSGRDNEQFF.

Here the CDR3 DNA reads TGCAGCGTTAGAGGGAGACACGAGCAGTACTTC. Its translation: CSVRGRHEQYF. V is TRBV29-1 and J is TRBJ2-7; the D gene is possibly TRBD2 (5 bases). Trimming cost V 5 bases and J 5 bases, with 10 bases left between them. The CDR3 sequence is 11 residues long. Germline CDR1 is SQVTM and CDR2 is ANQGSEA.

This clonotype qualifies as medium-sized. Here the CDR3 reads CASSLGASEAFF. The CDR3 DNA follows: TGTGCCAGCAGCTTGGGTGCCTCTGAAGCTTTCTTT. The J gene is TRBJ1-1, the V gene TRBV5-6; D gene uncertain. The CDR3 loop spans 12 amino acids. Germline V gene lookup returns CDR1 SGHDT and CDR2 YYEEEE. V lost 0 bases and J 6 bases, leaving 6 bases between the germline ends.

This clonotype has more than one count but fewer than ten. The chain carries TRBV7-6 and TRBJ1-5, with D possibly being TRBD1 (5 bases). This CDR3 spans 15 amino acids. V was shortened by 0 bases and J by 5 bases, with 11 bases between the two germline ends. Germline V gives CDR1 SGHVS, CDR2 FNYEAQ. The CDR3: CASSLAPGTDQPQHF. For the CDR3, the DNA is TGTGCCAGCAGCTTAGCACCCGGGACTGATCAGCCCCAGCATTTT.

This clonotype appeared a single time. V gene TRBV7-9 combines with J gene TRBJ1-1; a weak D match, TRBD1 (5 bases). V lost 6 bases and J 3 bases, leaving 17 bases between the germline ends. Germline CDR1 is SEHNR and CDR2 is FQNEAQ (reference sequence). The CDR3 has 15 residues. The chain's CDR3 is CASSPRGKRDTEAFF. CDR3 nucleotides: TGTGCCAGCAGTCCCCGGGGGAAAAGGGACACTGAAGCTTTCTTT.

This clonotype was picked up one time. Possible read error: a much larger clone is one base away. The genes are TRBV20-1 and TRBJ2-2; TRBD2 aligns across 10 bases. This CDR3 has 15 amino acids. Germline CDR1 is DFQATT and CDR2 is SNEGSKA (reference sequence). The CDR3 loop reads CSARVAGGNTGVLFF. The CDR3 nucleotides read TGCAGTGCTAGAGTAGCGGGGGGAAACACCGGGGTGCTGTTTTTT.

The chain couples TRBV19 to TRBJ2-6; D is unresolved. V was trimmed by 3 bases and J by 3 bases, leaving 6 bases between them. The CDR3 contains 14 residues. Germline CDR1 and CDR2: LNHDA and SQIVND (reference sequence). The CDR3 reads CASSMLGGANVLTF. The CDR3 nucleotides are TGTGCCAGTAGTATGTTAGGTGGGGCCAACGTCCTGACTTTC.

The sample holds a few counts of this clonotype. V gene TRBV29-1 combines with J gene TRBJ2-7; D is unclear. The CDR3 consists of 13 residues. The germline gives CDR1 SQVTM, CDR2 ANQGSEA. V lost 1 base to trimming and J lost 3 bases, with 10 bases between them. For the CDR3, the DNA is TGCAGCGTTGAAGGTGATGGATACTACGAGCAGTACTTC. Translated, it gives CSVEGDGYYEQYF.

The J gene is TRBJ2-1, the V gene TRBV6-6; no reliable D call. The CDR3 contains 14 residues. Germline V gives CDR1 MNHNY, CDR2 SVGAGI (reference sequence). Trimming removed 7 bases from V and 3 bases from J, with 13 bases in between. CDR3 in amino acids: CASNKVGFYNEQFF. The CDR3 DNA reads TGTGCCAGCAATAAAGTTGGGTTCTACAATGAGCAGTTCTTC.

The genes are TRBV19 and TRBJ2-1, with TRBD1 matching 9 bases. This CDR3 has 15 residues. Germline lookup yields CDR1 LNHDA and CDR2 SQIVND (reference sequence). Trimming at V came to 6 bases and at J to 7 bases, leaving 10 bases not matched to a gene. CDR3 nucleotides: TGTGCCAGTAGCCAGACAGGGGGGATAGTGAATGAGCAGTTCTTC. Its translation is CASSQTGGIVNEQFF.

In this sample, this clonotype is large. V gene TRBV6-5 combines with J gene TRBJ2-5; 8 bases agree with TRBD1. J lost 4 bases, V lost 2 bases, and 9 bases had no gene match. CDR1 and CDR2 (germline): MNHEY, SVGAGI. The CDR3 length is 16 residues. In DNA form, the CDR3 reads TGTGCCAGCAGTTACAGGGACAGGTACACGGGAGAGACCCAGTACTTC. It encodes CASSYRDRYTGETQYF.

The chain employs TRBV10-3 and TRBJ2-7, with 11 bases aligning to TRBD1. Germline-derived CDR1 and CDR2 are ENHRY and SYGVKD. This CDR3 has 15 residues. The V and J ends lost 3 bases and 4 bases, in that order; junction bases with no gene match: 5. CDR3 region: CAISEPGQGEYEQYF. For the CDR3, the DNA is TGTGCCATCAGTGAACCGGGACAGGGGGAATACGAGCAGTACTTC.